This T cell receptor (beta chain) was recovered during a study of radiotherapy plus CTLA-4 blockade in lung cancer. Data came from immunoSEQ multiplex PCR; TCRdb stores just in-frame clones and leaves some out. The table shows tens of thousands of clones, with 85% occurring only once. This sequence was found in a human donor with non-small cell lung cancer whose response to radiotherapy plus ipilimumab could not be evaluated. Sequencing was performed on peripheral blood, taken from a patient treated with radiotherapy plus ipilimumab.

The CDR3 here is CASSPGGIQPQHF. The CDR3 bases are TGTGCCAGTAGTCCAGGGGGCATTCAGCCCCAGCATTTT. This chain joins TRBV19 and TRBJ1-5; TRBD1 matches at 8 bases. The V gene end was trimmed by 5 bases and the J gene end by 6 bases; junction bases not matched to a gene: 3. The CDR3 has 13 residues. CDR1 and CDR2 (germline): LNHDA, SQIVND (reference sequence). Supplemented by reference TRBV19 and TRBJ1-5, the full variable domain reads DGGITQSPKYLFRKEGQNVTLSCEQNLNHDAMYWYRQDPGQGLRLIYYSQIVNDFQKGDIAEGYSVSREKKESFPLTVTSAQKNPTAFYLCASSPGGIQPQHFGDGTRLSIL.